This T cell receptor (beta chain) originates from a study of blood T cell repertoires in COVID-19. The CDR3 spans 16 residues. Germline CDR1 MNHNY, CDR2 SVGAGI (reference sequence). Trimming at V came to 5 bases and at J to 3 bases, leaving 7 bases not matched to a gene. A few counts support this clone. The assay was immunoSEQ multiplex PCR, and TCRdb's table has in-frame clones only and misses some. The sample consists of fewer than 200,000 clones, 84% of them appearing once. This rearrangement joins TRBV6-6 to TRBJ1-5; 10 positions match TRBD1. The source material was PBMCs or T cells enriched from blood (not recorded which). The clonotype originates from a man in his fifties or sixties who had recovered from COVID-19. CDR3 DNA: TGTGCCAGCAGTCGAGGACAGGGGGTAGCCAATCAGCCCCAGCATTTT. It yields the protein CASSRGQGVANQPQHF.